Sequencing of this TCR beta chain was carried out in a study of blood T cell repertoires in COVID-19 (dated by TCRdb to the early 2020s). About the investigation overall: Collaborator samples came from the United States, Italy and Spain and covered acute and convalescent phases of COVID-19. The prospective study material was composed of cDNA or gDNA derived from T cells, B-cell-depleted T cells, or PBMCs. Deeply sampled blood TCRbeta repertoires from subjects exposed to, actively infected with, or recovered from COVID-19 were included in the dataset. A freely available public database, intended as a resource for researchers studying the immune response to SARS-CoV-2, is where the repertoires were released. Samples came from the ongoing ImmuneRACE study (first 160 participants) plus 1,254 subjects from 6 global collaborators. The sample metadata nearly always contained a de-identified subject ID, COVID-19 status, age in years and sex. Where available, HLA class I and class II types were taken from metadata supplied by the sample provider and were not determined by assay-based typing.

Broad study findings and their caveats: Clinical and demographic metadata were provided uncurated, with the amount varying by source and participant.

Enrolling through a virtual design, the prospective study's participants ranged in age from about 18 to 89 years and lived across some 23 United States geographic areas. To assign participants to cohorts, the prospective study relied on clinical history that participants themselves reported in a screening survey and a study questionnaire. Mobile phlebotomists in the prospective study collected whole blood, serum and a nasopharyngeal or oropharyngeal swab from every participant. Participants in the prospective study had the option to provide additional blood draws and questionnaires over a 2-month period. Before DNA extraction, prospective study blood samples were shipped either frozen or at room temperature. Clipping removes 3 bases from V and 1 base from J, with 6 as the unmatched junction base count. CDR1 and CDR2, looked up from the germline V gene (reference sequence), are GTSNPN and SVGIG. Including the terminal cysteine and phenylalanine, the CDR3 comprises 15 residues. The retained sequence is limited to the CDR3, 45 bases, with the frame set at the first base.

As to this clone: Its antigen is unknown. Base qualities were left out, and no much larger clone turns up one base away.

The immunoSEQ Assay, a bias-controlled multiplex PCR, was used to amplify TCRbeta CDR3 regions from genomic DNA. From the authors' description of their analysis: The number of nucleated cells in each sample was estimated from the amplification of reference gene primers within the assay. To quantify the absolute abundance of each unique TCRbeta CDR3 rearrangement, sequence reads were collapsed and filtered. Productive Simpson clonality was computed per sample as the square root of Simpson's diversity index over productive rearrangements. TCRdb obtained this table from immuneACCESS and retained in-frame rearrangements with V and J assigned. These tables miss some clones; where compared with another copy, unresolved V genes account for less than half of the shortfall, and the remainder is unexplained. The V and J calls and clone size are taken from that table; D and trimming were inferred from the DNA. The sample table holds 250,000 to 350,000 clones, of which around 90% were seen once. About 4.5% of the sample is in the top ten clones.

The sequencing sample was made of PBMCs or T cells enriched from blood (not recorded which). The rearrangement combines TRBV30 with TRBJ1-3, with TRBD1 matching 7 junction bases. The receptor's source is a woman aged 18-29 years with acute COVID-19. The sequence in DNA is TGTGCCTGGAGCCGTAGGACAGGTTCTGGAAACACCATATATTTT. Its translation is CAWSRRTGSGNTIYF.